Each of the 19 T cell receptor beta chains below was sequenced from the same sample in a study of metastatic and nonmetastatic thyroid tumors. TCRdb re-called the PCR reads with MiXCR. Seen here are under 50,000 clones, around 18% observed once, and the top ten hold around 13%. No treatment had been given to any patient before thyroid surgery. Sequences were obtained from tumor tissue. The receptors derive from a female donor with papillary thyroid cancer or a benign thyroid nodule (not recorded which). Some clones in this sample may be carry-over from other donors' samples.

This clone appeared many times. The sample has other DNA sequences that encode this CDR3 too. The J gene is TRBJ2-3, the V gene TRBV4-3; D might be TRBD1 or TRBD2, each matching 6 bases. V was trimmed by 4 bases and J by 5 bases, leaving 13 bases between them. In germline, CDR1 is LGHNA, CDR2 YSLEER. CDR3 length: 14 amino acids. CDR3 bases: TGCGCCAGCAGCCCTAGGGGGGAGAGAGATACGCAGTATTTT. The encoded protein is CASSPRGERDTQYF.

The table lists this clone with many counts. The chain recombines TRBV19 with TRBJ1-6, with D tentatively TRBD1 (6 bases). CDR3 length: 16 residues. CDR1 LNHDA and CDR2 SQIVND come from the germline V gene (reference sequence). V lost 3 bases and J 8 bases, leaving 17 bases between the germline ends. Here the CDR3 reads CASSILVGGADSPLHF. In DNA, the CDR3 is TGTGCCAGTAGTATTCTCGTCGGGGGGGCTGATTCACCCCTCCACTTT.

The chain links TRBV20-1 to TRBJ1-2, with D possibly being TRBD1 (5 bases). CDR3 size: 14 residues. V was clipped by 3 bases and J by 2 bases, with 13 bases between them. Germline CDR1 and CDR2: DFQATT and SNEGSKA (reference sequence). DNA for the CDR3: TGCAGTGCTAGCCGTGACAGTGGGAACTATGGCTACACCTTC. It codes for CSASRDSGNYGYTF.

This clone was counted many times. The chain joins TRBV29-1 to TRBJ2-7; D gene uncertain. Germline V lookup: CDR1 SQVTM, CDR2 ANQGSEA. The CDR3 loop spans 11 amino acids. V was shortened by 4 bases and J by 3 bases, with 7 bases between the two germline ends. CDR3 coding DNA: TGCAGCGTTGTCGACCTCTACGAGCAGTACTTC. This sequence encodes CSVVDLYEQYF.

This clone was seen a handful of times. Being one base from a much bigger clone, this may be a read error. V is TRBV7-8 and J is TRBJ2-2; D is ambiguous. Germline CDR1 SGHVS, CDR2 FQNEAQ. V gave up 5 bases and J gave up 7 bases, with 14 bases separating them. This CDR3 is built from 14 residues. The CDR3 DNA follows: TGTGCCAGCAGCCCCGGAGTAGCTATCGGGGAGCTGTTTTTT. The encoded protein is CASSPGVAIGELFF.

Only a few counts were recorded for this clone. V usage is TRBV6-1 and J usage is TRBJ2-7; no clear D. With 3 bases removed from V and 9 bases from J, the gap between germline ends came to 15 bases. This CDR3 has 13 residues. CDR1 MNHNS and CDR2 SASEGT come from the germline V gene. The chain's CDR3 is CASSDVTATRQYF. The CDR3 bases are TGTGCCAGCAGTGATGTGACTGCTACGAGGCAGTACTTC.

Comment on this clone: Mismatch with germline at one junction end may stem from a read error. This sequence joins TRBV19 and TRBJ2-1; 7 bases agree with TRBD1. Germline V gene lookup returns CDR1 LNHDA and CDR2 SQIVND (reference sequence). The CDR3 contains 17 residues. The CDR3 loop reads CASSTPTGAQGHNEQLF. In nucleotides, the CDR3 is TGTGCCAGTAGTACCCCCACAGGGGCGCAAGGGCACAATGAGCAGCTCTTC.

V and J are TRBV27 and TRBJ2-2; D uncertain. Trimming removed 2 bases from V and 2 bases from J, with 6 bases in between. This CDR3 contains 14 residues. Germline V gene lookup returns CDR1 MNHEY and CDR2 SMNVEV (reference sequence). The CDR3 sequence: CASSLMDNTGELFF. CDR3 DNA: TGTGCCAGCAGTTTAATGGATAACACCGGGGAGCTGTTTTTT.

In this sample, this clone turned up many times. The DNA for the CDR3 is TGCAGTGCTAGAGAGGATAGACACGAGCAGTACTTC. Translation: CSAREDRHEQYF. This rearrangement joins TRBV20-1 to TRBJ2-7; D gene uncertain. Germline CDR1 DFQATT, CDR2 SNEGSKA (reference sequence). V was cut by 0 bases and J by 5 bases, with 8 bases left in between. This CDR3 contains 12 residues.

This clone is labeled as medium-sized (0.01 to 0.1%). J is TRBJ1-1 and V is TRBV7-2; 7 bases align to TRBD1. After removal of 4 bases from V and 5 bases from J, the junction contained 10 bases not matched to a gene. Per the germline V gene, CDR1 is SGHTA and CDR2 is FQGNSA. The CDR3 is 15 amino acids. CDR3 region: CASSSPRGQVTEAFF. DNA of the CDR3: TGTGCCAGCAGCTCACCGAGAGGACAGGTTACTGAAGCTTTCTTT.

This clone was seen at least ten times. V gene TRBV29-1 combines with J gene TRBJ1-2, with D unresolved. V gave up 1 base and J gave up 4 bases, with 7 bases separating them. This CDR3 spans 12 amino acids. The germline CDR1 and CDR2 sequences are SQVTM and ANQGSEA. CDR3 sequence reads: CSVEALGYGYTF. CDR3 nucleotide sequence: TGCAGCGTTGAAGCGCTAGGCTATGGCTACACCTTC.

This clone was found many times. This chain uses TRBV7-9 with TRBJ1-1, with D unresolved. The CDR3 sequence is 13 residues long. Trimming pared 3 bases from V and 8 bases from J, leaving 13 bases between. Germline V lookup: CDR1 SEHNR, CDR2 FQNEAQ (reference sequence). The CDR3 loop is CASSLGGWTEAFF. The DNA for the CDR3 is TGTGCCAGCAGCTTGGGCGGATGGACGGAAGCTTTCTTT.

This clone was counted ten times or more. The chain joins TRBV11-1 to TRBJ2-3; TRBD2 is a possible D gene (5 bases). CDR1 is SGHAT and CDR2 is FQDESV in the germline V gene (reference sequence). Trimming left V 4 bases short and J 0 bases short, with 14 bases between. The CDR3 consists of 16 residues. In DNA form, the CDR3 reads TGTGCCAGCAGCTCTTGGACTTCCTTTAGCACAGATACGCAGTATTTT. Its translation is CASSSWTSFSTDTQYF.

Comments on this clone: A much larger clone lies one base from this, so it may be a read error. This chain connects TRBV4-2 to TRBJ2-2; D is ambiguous. This CDR3 has 12 amino acids. The germline CDR1 and CDR2 sequences are LGHNA and YNFKEQ. Here the CDR3 reads CAISRSAGELFF. CDR3 bases: TGTGCCATCAGCCGATCGGCCGGGGAGCTGTTTTTT.

Ten or more counts support this clone. V gene TRBV5-1 combines with J gene TRBJ2-1; D is undetermined. V lost 0 bases and J 9 bases, leaving 7 bases between the germline ends. The length of the CDR3 is 12 residues. Germline V CDR1 and CDR2: SGHRS, YFSETQ. The DNA for the CDR3 is TGCGCCAGCAGCTTGGCAGGTATTGAGCAGTTCTTC. It translates to CASSLAGIEQFF.

For this clone: A clone one base away is much larger, so this may be a read error. The chain employs TRBV11-1 and TRBJ2-1; possibly TRBD1 or TRBD2 for D (5 bases each). Germline V gives CDR1 SGHAT, CDR2 FQDESV (reference sequence). The CDR3 covers 15 residues. V was clipped by 7 bases and J by 8 bases, with 21 bases between them. In DNA form, the CDR3 reads TGTGCCAGCATGCGGACCGGGACCCCGAACTATGAGCAGTTCTTC. Its translation is CASMRTGTPNYEQFF.

This clone has just a few counts. The V gene is TRBV6-5, the J gene TRBJ2-7, with D hard to call. The CDR3 extends over 12 amino acids. Per the germline V gene, CDR1 is MNHEY and CDR2 is SVGAGI. Trimming removed 4 bases at V and 4 bases at J, with 8 bases between. The CDR3 sequence is CASSLRSYEQYF. CDR3 coding DNA: TGTGCCAGCAGTTTAAGGTCGTACGAGCAGTACTTC.

This clone occurred many times. The rearrangement uses TRBV20-1 and TRBJ2-7; 8 bases match TRBD1. Trimming removed 4 bases from V and 0 bases from J; junction bases left unmatched: 5. Germline V gene sequence: CDR1 DFQATT, CDR2 SNEGSKA (reference sequence). This CDR3 spans 14 amino acids. CDR3 DNA: TGCAGTGCTATTTACAGGGGGAGCTCCTACGAGCAGTACTTC. This gives the protein CSAIYRGSSYEQYF.

The chain carries TRBV20-1 and TRBJ1-5; 10 nucleotides line up with TRBD1. V gave up 6 bases and J gave up 6 bases; unmatched junction bases: 8. The length of the CDR3 is 14 residues. Germline V gene data show CDR1 as DFQATT and CDR2 as SNEGSKA (reference sequence). CDR3 in DNA: TGCAGTGCCGCGGACAGGGGGTTCAGTCAGCCCCAGCATTTT. Its translation: CSAADRGFSQPQHF.